The 19 T cell receptor beta chains presented below share a single source sample, sequenced in a study of T cells in Graves' hyperthyroidism and ophthalmopathy. Researchers took RNA transcripts and amplified the TCR beta CDR3 regions from them. A first-round RT-PCR of the TCR CDR3 used the HTBI primer set. TCRdb re-called the multiplex PCR reads with MiXCR, one entry per CDR3 protein. The sample comprises a few hundred thousand distinct CDR3 sequences, around 46% of which are singletons, and 15% to 20% rests with the top ten. Material for sequencing was peripheral blood or thyroid tissue (not recorded which). Source of these receptors: an adult woman with Graves' disease, either hyperthyroidism or ophthalmopathy (not recorded which).

V and J are TRBV30 and TRBJ1-6; D gene uncertain. V gave up 0 bases and J gave up 0 bases, with 6 bases separating them. CDR3 length: 15 residues. Germline V gives CDR1 GTSNPN, CDR2 SVGIG (reference sequence). The CDR3 sequence is CAWSVGSSYNSPLHF. CDR3 DNA sequence: TGTGCCTGGAGTGTTGGGAGCTCCTATAATTCACCCCTCCACTTT.

The chain employs TRBV15 and TRBJ2-5; D is unresolved. Trimming cost V 2 bases and J 0 bases, with 13 bases left between them. The CDR3 length is 16 residues. Germline CDR1 and CDR2: LNHNV and YYDKDF (reference sequence). The CDR3 loop is CATSRSFSRHQETQYF. The CDR3 bases are TGTGCCACCAGCAGATCGTTTAGTCGGCACCAAGAGACCCAGTACTTC. The full variable domain, rest sourced from reference TRBV15 and TRBJ2-5, is DAMVIQNPRYQVTQFGKPVTLSCSQTLNHNVMYWYQQKSSQAPKLLFHYYDKDFNNEADTPDNFQSRRPNTSFCFLDIRSPGLGDTAMYLCATSRSFSRHQETQYFGPGTRLLVL.

V and J are TRBV25-1 and TRBJ1-1; no firm D call. V was cut by 7 bases and J by 6 bases, with 18 bases left in between. The CDR3 runs to 14 residues. Per the germline V gene, CDR1 is MGHDK and CDR2 is SYGVNS. The CDR3 protein is CASTKAVLAAEAFF. In nucleotides, the CDR3 is TGTGCCAGCACCAAGGCCGTATTGGCCGCTGAAGCTTTCTTT.

The rearrangement links TRBV7-9 to TRBJ2-5; 8 positions match TRBD1. This CDR3 has 15 amino acids. CDR1 and CDR2 from the germline V gene are SEHNR and FQNEAQ (reference sequence). V shed 5 bases and J 5 bases; nucleotides not matched to a gene: 10. The CDR3 loop is CASSASTRGHETQYF. In DNA, the CDR3 is TGTGCCAGCAGCGCCTCTACCAGGGGGCACGAGACCCAGTACTTC.

This clonotype appeared many times. V usage is TRBV28 and J usage is TRBJ1-2, with D possibly matching TRBD1 (5 bases). V was trimmed by 4 bases and J by 2 bases, leaving 8 bases between them. This CDR3 has 13 residues. The germline V gene encodes CDR1 MDHEN and CDR2 SYDVKM. This chain's CDR3 is CASSSGANYGYTF. CDR3 coding DNA: TGTGCCAGCAGTTCTGGGGCGAACTATGGCTACACCTTC.

This clonotype turned up a few times. The J gene is TRBJ2-7, the V gene TRBV29-1, with D uncertain. The CDR3 spans 13 residues. V dropped 6 bases and J dropped 2 bases, with 14 bases sitting between them. The V gene's germline CDR1 is SQVTM and CDR2 ANQGSEA. The CDR3 coding sequence is TGCAGCGTGACCGGAACGAACGCCTACGAGCAGTACTTC. This encodes CSVTGTNAYEQYF.

The chain carries TRBV13 and TRBJ1-4; TRBD1 is a possible D gene (6 bases). The CDR3 contains 15 residues. V was clipped by 5 bases and J by 4 bases, with 14 bases between them. Germline-derived CDR1 and CDR2 are PRHDT and FYEKMQ (reference sequence). This CDR3 is CASSPIDRHNEKLFF. The CDR3 DNA is TGTGCCAGCAGCCCTATCGACAGGCATAATGAAAAACTGTTTTTT.

The rearrangement joins TRBV12-3 or TRBV12-4 to TRBJ1-6; TRBD1 matches 8 bases. Trimming took 4 bases from V and 10 from J; bases not matched to a gene: 9. The CDR3 loop spans 15 amino acids. Here the CDR3 reads CASSSLDRGNSPLHF. The CDR3 coding sequence is TGTGCCAGCAGTTCCCTAGACAGGGGCAACTCACCCCTCCACTTT.

V is TRBV10-3 and J is TRBJ2-5; the match to TRBD2 covers 9 bases. Germline lookup yields CDR1 ENHRY and CDR2 SYGVKD. This CDR3 is built from 17 residues. J lost 4 bases, V lost 0 bases, and 9 bases had no gene match. The DNA of the CDR3 is TGTGCCATCAGTGAGTCCCGGACGGGACTAGCTCGAGAGACCCAGTACTTC. Translating gives CAISESRTGLARETQYF.

This clonotype has a single count. This chain connects TRBV5-1 to TRBJ1-4, with TRBD1 as a possible D gene (5 bases). Germline CDR1 reads SGHRS; CDR2 reads YFSETQ. V was cut by 3 bases and J by 3 bases, with 24 bases left in between. The CDR3 sequence is 19 residues long. CDR3 protein: CASSSGGRATSGSNEKLFF. CDR3 DNA sequence: TGCGCCAGCAGCTCGGGAGGCAGGGCTACGTCCGGGTCTAATGAAAAACTGTTTTTT.

The gene calls are TRBV24-1 and TRBJ2-2, with 8 bases matching TRBD1. V was pared by 12 bases and J by 7 bases, with 9 bases of the junction left unmatched. This CDR3 is built from 13 residues. The germline V gene has CDR1 KGHDR and CDR2 SFDVKD. The CDR3 protein is CALQGAMGGELFF. In DNA, the CDR3 is TGTGCCCTTCAGGGGGCGATGGGCGGGGAGCTGTTTTTT.

This clonotype was detected ten times or more. The rearrangement joins TRBV12-3 or TRBV12-4 to TRBJ2-5, with 10 bases identical to TRBD2. This CDR3 has 14 amino acids. V was clipped by 5 bases and J by 3 bases; unmatched bases: 3. CDR3 DNA sequence: TGTGCCAGCAGTAAGCTAGCGGGAGAAGAGACCCAGTACTTC. This codes for CASSKLAGEETQYF.

The chain recombines TRBV24-1 with TRBJ1-5, with D hard to call. The V gene's germline CDR1 is KGHDR and CDR2 SFDVKD. The CDR3 runs to 11 residues. Between the trimmed V and J ends, which lost 1 base and 9 bases, there was a span of 3 bases. Here the CDR3 reads CATSDLRPQHF. The CDR3 DNA reads TGTGCCACCAGTGATTTACGGCCCCAGCATTTT.

The chain joins TRBV10-3 to TRBJ1-2; D not resolved. Per the germline V gene, CDR1 is ENHRY and CDR2 is SYGVKD. This CDR3 is built from 13 residues. V was cut by 0 bases and J by 7 bases, with 9 bases left in between. This CDR3 reads CAISESKISGYTF. Here the CDR3 DNA reads TGTGCCATCAGTGAGTCGAAAATTAGTGGCTACACCTTC.

This clonotype was seen more than once but under ten times. The V gene is TRBV9, the J gene TRBJ1-5; TRBD1 might be the D (6 bases). This CDR3 has 13 residues. Per germline, CDR1 SGDLS and CDR2 YYNGEE. CDR3 loop: CARRVGGSQPQHF. As DNA, the CDR3 is TGTGCTCGCAGGGTGGGGGGCAGTCAGCCCCAGCATTTT.

J is TRBJ2-2 and V is TRBV7-3, with TRBD1 as a possible D gene (6 bases). Trimming removed 0 bases from V and 3 bases from J, with 17 bases in between. Germline V gene lookup returns CDR1 SGHTA and CDR2 FQGTGA. CDR3 length: 18 residues. CDR3: CASSLTQWGLGYTGELFF. The CDR3 region has the DNA TGTGCCAGCAGCTTAACCCAATGGGGGCTTGGCTACACCGGGGAGCTGTTTTTT.

CDR3 amino acids: CASSVTGTGLGRLHF. In DNA form, the CDR3 reads TGCGCCAGCAGCGTTACAGGGACAGGGCTGGGGCGGCTCCACTTT. The gene calls are TRBV5-1 and TRBJ1-6, with 9 bases fitting TRBD1. Germline CDR1 is SGHRS and CDR2 is YFSETQ. J gave up 16 bases and V 4 bases, and 15 bases lay outside the gene matches. The length of the CDR3 is 15 residues.

Concerning this clonotype itself: The junction departs from the called germline gene at one end, perhaps through a read error. The chain joins TRBV20-1 to TRBJ2-7; D might be TRBD2 (7 bases). The CDR3 contains 11 residues. Germline loops: CDR1 DFQATT, CDR2 SNEGSKA (reference sequence). CDR3 protein: CSVREGGEQYF. The DNA for the CDR3 is TGCAGTGTTAGAGAGGGGGGGGAGCAGTACTTC.

This clonotype was detected only once. This chain joins TRBV12-3 or TRBV12-4 and TRBJ1-6, with D perhaps matching TRBD1 (5 bases). V lost 3 bases to trimming and J lost 14 bases, with 20 bases between them. CDR3 length: 15 residues. In DNA, the CDR3 is TGTGCCAGCAGTTTTTTCGCACTCTGGGGCTCATCCCTCCACTTT. Amino acids: CASSFFALWGSSLHF.